This T cell receptor (beta chain) comes out of a study of CD8+ T cells in alopecia areata. Extraction of RNA preceded its reverse transcription into cDNA, which served as the sequencing template. Sequenced by immunoSEQ multiplex PCR; TCRdb stores in-frame clones only, minus some. The sample carries approximately 90,000 clones, about 70% recorded once. The treatment is: oral pan-JAK inhibitor, 5-10 mg twice daily. The ends were cut back, 2 bases at V and 6 bases at J, with 14 bases in the middle. The germline gives CDR1 LNHNV, CDR2 YYDKDF (reference sequence). This CDR3 is 14 amino acids long. This specimen was CD8+ T cells sorted from blood, taken at approximately week 42, from a patient treated with tofacitinib. The clonotype originates from a human donor with alopecia areata. V is TRBV15 and J is TRBJ2-7, with D unresolved. CDR3 region: CATSRPASHSEQYF. DNA for the CDR3: TGTGCCACCAGCAGACCTGCCAGTCACTCCGAGCAGTACTTC.